Listed below are T cell receptor beta chains from one sample, sequenced in a study of cytomegalovirus exposure and HLA in healthy donors. Libraries were prepared by immunoSEQ multiplex PCR; TCRdb keeps only in-frame clonotypes and omits some of them. The data contain roughly 130,000 clones, around 80% of them singletons. The material sequenced was PBMCs. The receptors were sampled from a boy between 2 and 10 years old in good health and CMV-seronegative. Both conserved end residues are part of each CDR3. D genes are given only for firm matches. Size values are once, few and many counts, or a class for expanded clones, and some rows have none.

>-|TRBV2|TRBJ1-1|-
TGTGCCAGCAGTTCTAGCAGGACGAACACTGAAGCTTTCTTT
CASSSSRTNTEAFF
>-|TRBV19|TRBJ2-1|-
TGTGCCAGTAGTTTGAGGGGGGGGACCAATGAGCAGTTCTTC
CASSLRGGTNEQFF
>TRBD2|TRBV2|TRBJ2-3|few
TGTGCCAGCAGTGGGGTGGGGGGGGAGAGACGCACAGATACGCAGTATTTT
CASSGVGGERRTDTQYF
>TRBD2|TRBV4-2|TRBJ2-1|few
TGTGCCAGCAGCCAAGGGACTAGCGGGGGGGCTGCTTACAATGAGCAGTTCTTC
CASSQGTSGGAAYNEQFF
>-|TRBV27|TRBJ2-5|-
TGTGCCAGCAGTTTAAGGACTACTCAAGAGACCCAGTACTTC
CASSLRTTQETQYF
>TRBD1|TRBV29-1|TRBJ2-1|-
TGCAGCGTTTACGGACAGGGGAAGTTCTTC
CSVYGQGKFF
>TRBD1|TRBV2|TRBJ1-6|once
TGTGCCAGCAGTCCTTACCCCAGGGGGAAGTCAGGCGGCGATAATTCACCCCTCCACTTT
CASSPYPRGKSGGDNSPLHF
>-|TRBV5-4|TRBJ1-2|-
TGTGCCAGCACCTCCCGGGGGTTACATGGCTACACCTTC
CASTSRGLHGYTF
>-|TRBV4-3|TRBJ2-5|-
TGCGCCAGCAGCCAAGCTCGAGGCACCCAAGAGACCCAGTACTTC
CASSQARGTQETQYF
>TRBD1|TRBV30|TRBJ1-4|many
TGTGCCTGGAGTCGGGACAGGGAAACAGAAAAACTGTTTTTT
CAWSRDRETEKLFF
>TRBD1|TRBV7-6|TRBJ1-4|-
TGTGCCAGCAGCCCCGGGACAGGGGTGGGAAAACTGTTTTTT
CASSPGTGVGKLFF
>-|TRBV12-5|TRBJ2-1|-
TGTGCTAGTGGTTCTGGACAGACCTCCTACAATGAGCAGTTCTTC
CASGSGQTSYNEQFF
>TRBD2|TRBV10-2|TRBJ2-1|-
TGCGCCAGCAGTCTAAGTTTCGGGGAGGGCCCTTACAATGAGCAGTTCTTC
CASSLSFGEGPYNEQFF
>TRBD2|TRBV2|TRBJ2-3|-
TGTGCCAGCAGTGATAGCGGGGGAGGTACAGATACGCAGTATTTT
CASSDSGGGTDTQYF
>-|TRBV30|TRBJ1-5|-
TGTGCCTGGAGCGGCGGAACCAATCAGCCCCAGCATTTT
CAWSGGTNQPQHF
>-|TRBV7-9|TRBJ1-2|-
TGTTCCAGCAGCTCTAAGGAGGGGTTCGAATATTTCTATGGCTACACCTTC
CSSSSKEGFEYFYGYTF
>-|TRBV18|TRBJ2-1|-
TGTGCCAGCTCTTCCCTGACGGGTTACGATGAGCAGTTCTTC
CASSSLTGYDEQFF
>-|TRBV27|TRBJ2-1|-
TGTGCCAGCAGTCCACGGGGTACAGCCTACAATGAGCAGTTCTTC
CASSPRGTAYNEQFF
>-|TRBV2|TRBJ2-7|-
TGTGCCAGCACCAGCGAATCCTATAACTCCTACGAGCAGTACTTC
CASTSESYNSYEQYF
>-|TRBV4-2|TRBJ2-5|-
TGTGCCAGCAGCCAAGCAAGGGCAGGGCAAGAGACCCAGTACTTC
CASSQARAGQETQYF
>-|TRBV7-9|TRBJ1-1|-
TGTGCCAGCAGCTTAGCAGGGGGGGTTGAAGCTTTCTTT
CASSLAGGVEAFF
>TRBD1|TRBV2|TRBJ1-1|-
TGTGCCAGCAGCCCCACGGACAGGGAGAACACTGAAGCTTTCTTT
CASSPTDRENTEAFF
>-|TRBV27|TRBJ1-5|once
TGTGCCAGCAGTTCCCTCCAGTCAGATAATCAGCCCCAGCATTTT
CASSSLQSDNQPQHF
>-|TRBV5-1|TRBJ2-2|-
TGCGCCAGCAGCCTGACTACCCCGAACACCGGGGAGCTGTTTTTT
CASSLTTPNTGELFF
>TRBD1|TRBV30|TRBJ2-6|once
TGTGCCTGGGGACAGGACGGCTCAGGGGCCAACGTCCTGACTTTC
CAWGQDGSGANVLTF
>TRBD2|TRBV7-7|TRBJ2-1|-
TGTGCTAGCAGCCCGGGGGGTTTCTCCTCCTACAATGAGCAGTTCTTC
CASSPGGFSSYNEQFF
>TRBD1|TRBV5-8|TRBJ1-5|-
TGTGCCAGCAGCACGGGACAGCTTCATCAGCCCCAGCATTTT
CASSTGQLHQPQHF
>-|TRBV5-5|TRBJ1-1|-
TGTGCCAGCAGCCCGCAACAGGGGAACACTGAAGCTTTCTTT
CASSPQQGNTEAFF
>-|TRBV15|TRBJ2-2|-
TGTGCCACCAGCCCTCAGGGGAGGGGGGGCGACACCGGGGAGCTGTTTTTT
CATSPQGRGGDTGELFF
>-|TRBV7-9|TRBJ1-5|-
TGTGCCAGCAGCTCCAAGGGAGTACGGCAGCCCCAGCATTTT
CASSSKGVRQPQHF
>-|TRBV6-1|TRBJ1-2|-
TGTGCCAGCACCCGTTGGAGGGACCGAAACTATGGCTACACCTTC
CASTRWRDRNYGYTF
>-|TRBV20-1|TRBJ1-1|-
TGCAGTGCGGTTAGGGGCACTGAAGCTTTCTTT
CSAVRGTEAFF
>-|TRBV27|TRBJ2-2|-
TGTGCCAGCAGGCCACAGGGTCCCGGGGAGCTGTTTTTT
CASRPQGPGELFF
>-|TRBV29-1|TRBJ1-2|few
TGCAGCGTTGTCTCCGAGAGCCCACATGGCTACACCTTC
CSVVSESPHGYTF
>TRBD2|TRBV25-1|TRBJ2-3|few
TGTGCCAGCAGTGAATGGCTAGCGGGAGCAAGCACAGATACGCAGTATTTT
CASSEWLAGASTDTQYF
>-|TRBV5-4|TRBJ1-4|few
TGTGCCAGCAGTCAGGGTGCAAACGGAAAACTGTTTTTT
CASSQGANGKLFF